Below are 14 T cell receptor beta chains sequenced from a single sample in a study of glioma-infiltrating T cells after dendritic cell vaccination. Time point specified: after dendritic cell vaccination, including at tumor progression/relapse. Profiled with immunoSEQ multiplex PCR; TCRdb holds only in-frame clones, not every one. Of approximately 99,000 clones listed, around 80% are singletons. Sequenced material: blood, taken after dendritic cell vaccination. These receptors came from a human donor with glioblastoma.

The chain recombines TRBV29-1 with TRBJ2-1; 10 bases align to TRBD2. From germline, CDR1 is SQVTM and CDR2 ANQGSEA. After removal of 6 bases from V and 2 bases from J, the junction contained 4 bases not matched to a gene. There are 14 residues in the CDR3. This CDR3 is CSVATSGTYNEQFF. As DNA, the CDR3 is TGCAGCGTCGCTACTAGCGGGACCTACAATGAGCAGTTCTTC.

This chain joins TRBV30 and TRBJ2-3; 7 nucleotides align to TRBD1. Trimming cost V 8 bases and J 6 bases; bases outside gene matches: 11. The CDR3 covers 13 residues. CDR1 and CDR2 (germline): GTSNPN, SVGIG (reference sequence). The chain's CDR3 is CALRRGPGDTQYF. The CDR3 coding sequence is TGTGCCCTACGAAGGGGGCCAGGCGATACGCAGTATTTT. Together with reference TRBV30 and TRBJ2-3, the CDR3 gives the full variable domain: SQTIHQWPATLVQPVGSPLSLECTVEGTSNPNLYWYRQAAGRGLQLLFYSVGIGQISSEVPQNLSASRPQDRQFILSSKKLLLSDSGFYLCALRRGPGDTQYFGPGTRLTVL.

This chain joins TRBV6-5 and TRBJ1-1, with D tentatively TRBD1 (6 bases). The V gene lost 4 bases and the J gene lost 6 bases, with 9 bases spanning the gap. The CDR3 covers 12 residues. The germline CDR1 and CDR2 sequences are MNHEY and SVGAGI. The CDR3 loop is CASSSHRAEAFF. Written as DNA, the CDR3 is TGTGCCAGCAGTTCCCACAGGGCTGAAGCTTTCTTT.

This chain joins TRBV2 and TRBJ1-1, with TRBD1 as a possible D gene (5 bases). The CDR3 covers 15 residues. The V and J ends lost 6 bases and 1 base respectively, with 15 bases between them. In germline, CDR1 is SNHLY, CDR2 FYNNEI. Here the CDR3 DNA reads TGTGCCAGCAGAGGGCAGTCTCAGGGGAACACTGAAGCTTTCTTT. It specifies CASRGQSQGNTEAFF.

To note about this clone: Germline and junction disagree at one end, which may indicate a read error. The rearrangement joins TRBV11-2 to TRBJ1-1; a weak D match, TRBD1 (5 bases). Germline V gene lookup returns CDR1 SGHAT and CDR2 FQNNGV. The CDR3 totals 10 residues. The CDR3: CASSLKAGTF. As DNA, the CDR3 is TGTGCCAGCAGCTTAAAAGCCGGGACTTTT.

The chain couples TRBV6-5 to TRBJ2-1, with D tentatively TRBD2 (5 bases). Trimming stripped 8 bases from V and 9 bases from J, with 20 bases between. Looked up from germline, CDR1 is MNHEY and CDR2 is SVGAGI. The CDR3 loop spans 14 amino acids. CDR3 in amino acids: CASSLTPLGSEQFF. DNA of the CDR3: TGTGCCAGCTCCCTAACCCCACTAGGATCTGAGCAGTTCTTC.

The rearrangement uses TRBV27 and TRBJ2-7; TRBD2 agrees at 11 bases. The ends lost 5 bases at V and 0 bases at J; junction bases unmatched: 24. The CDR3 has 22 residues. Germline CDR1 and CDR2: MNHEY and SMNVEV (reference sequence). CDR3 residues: CASSPLRRGVLAGGPSSYEQYF. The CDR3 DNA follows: TGTGCCAGCAGTCCGCTTAGACGTGGGGTATTAGCGGGAGGGCCGAGCTCCTACGAGCAGTACTTC.

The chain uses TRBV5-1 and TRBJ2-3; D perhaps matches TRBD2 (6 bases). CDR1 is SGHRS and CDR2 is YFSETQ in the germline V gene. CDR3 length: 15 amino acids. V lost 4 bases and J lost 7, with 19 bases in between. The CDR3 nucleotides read TGCGCCAGCAGCCTTGGAGGGGCCACACAGTATACGCAGTATTTT. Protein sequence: CASSLGGATQYTQYF.

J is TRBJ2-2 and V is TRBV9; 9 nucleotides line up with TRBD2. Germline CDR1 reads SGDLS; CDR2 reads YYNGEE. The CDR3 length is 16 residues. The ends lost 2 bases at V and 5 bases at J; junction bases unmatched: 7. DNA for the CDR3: TGTGCCAGCAGCGTTTTAGCGGGAGCGGGAACCGGGGAGCTGTTTTTT. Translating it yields CASSVLAGAGTGELFF.

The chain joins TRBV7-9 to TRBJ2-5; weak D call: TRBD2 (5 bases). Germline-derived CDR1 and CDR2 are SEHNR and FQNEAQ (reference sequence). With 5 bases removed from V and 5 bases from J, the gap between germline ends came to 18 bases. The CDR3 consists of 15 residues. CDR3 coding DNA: TGTGCCAGCAGCCTACGGAGCGGTATGTTGGAGACCCAGTACTTC. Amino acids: CASSLRSGMLETQYF.

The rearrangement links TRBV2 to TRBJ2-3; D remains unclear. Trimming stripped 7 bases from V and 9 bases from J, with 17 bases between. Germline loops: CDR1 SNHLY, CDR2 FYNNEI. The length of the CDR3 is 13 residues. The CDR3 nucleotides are TGTGCCAGCATGACCTCACTAATGCTGACGCAGTATTTT. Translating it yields CASMTSLMLTQYF.

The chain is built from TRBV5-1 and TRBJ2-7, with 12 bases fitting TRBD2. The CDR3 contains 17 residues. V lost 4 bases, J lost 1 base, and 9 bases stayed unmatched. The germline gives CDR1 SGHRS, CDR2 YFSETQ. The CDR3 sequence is CASSQPSGGAWSYEQYF. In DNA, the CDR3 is TGCGCCAGCAGCCAACCTAGCGGGGGGGCTTGGTCCTACGAGCAGTACTTC.

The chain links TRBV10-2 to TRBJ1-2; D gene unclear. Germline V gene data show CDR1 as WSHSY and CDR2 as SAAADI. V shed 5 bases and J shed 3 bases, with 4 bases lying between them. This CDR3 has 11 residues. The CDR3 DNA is TGCGCCAGCAGTCCTGACTATGGCTACACCTTC. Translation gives CASSPDYGYTF.

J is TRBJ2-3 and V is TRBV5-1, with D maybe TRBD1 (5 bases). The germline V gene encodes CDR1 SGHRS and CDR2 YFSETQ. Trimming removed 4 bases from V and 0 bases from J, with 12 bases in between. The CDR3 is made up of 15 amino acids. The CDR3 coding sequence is TGCGCCAGCAGCCTATCAGGGTATAGCACAGATACGCAGTATTTT. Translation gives CASSLSGYSTDTQYF.